This T cell receptor beta chain came from a study of vaccination effects on CD4 cells after COVID-19. Trimming pared 1 base from V and 0 bases from J, leaving 10 bases between. CDR1 and CDR2 (germline): SEHNR, FQNEAQ (reference sequence). The CDR3 consists of 15 residues. Concerning this clone itself: The antigen is unknown.

Here immunoSEQ multiplex PCR was the method, and the copy in TCRdb shows in-frame clones only, minus some. This sample has 55,000 to 90,000 clones, with 60% to 75% found just once. With the ViraFEST assay, the study expanded antigen-specific CD4+ T cells using viral peptide pools, then sequenced them. CD4+ T cells were isolated after around ten days of culture. The person was diagnosed with PCR-confirmed SARS-CoV-2 infection between March and December 2020. For the negative control culture, a pool of HIV-1 Nef peptides was used. At days 3 and 7, half of the medium was exchanged for IL-2 medium. Material: CD4+ T cells from PBMCs cultured with HIV peptides, obtained before COVID-19 vaccination. The subset is: HIV-1 Nef peptide pool negative control/reference culture. The chain has TRBV7-9 and TRBJ2-7, with D uncertain. The source is a human donor who had a prior SARS-CoV-2 infection. The CDR3 region has the DNA TGTGCCAGCAGCTTAGGTCGTGGTTACTCCTACGAGCAGTACTTC. Protein: CASSLGRGYSYEQYF. The variable domain in full, completed from reference TRBV7-9 and TRBJ2-7, reads DTGVSQNPRHKITKRGQNVTFRCDPISEHNRLYWYRQTLGQGPEFLTYFQNEAQLEKSRLLSDRFSAERPKGSFSTLEIQRTEQGDSAMYLCASSLGRGYSYEQYFGPGTRLTVT.